This is a list of T cell receptor beta chains from one sample in a study of a mutant IDH1 vaccine in newly diagnosed glioma. No antigen is known for these receptors. Assay: immunoSEQ multiplex PCR; the TCRdb copy retains only in-frame clones and omits some. Among about 25,000 clones listed, 77% were seen once. The sequences come from PBMCs, collected from a glioma patient whose treatment included an IDH1 peptide vaccine. The receptors were sampled from a middle-aged man with glioma. The conserved cysteine and the conserved F or W are not part of the CDR3 here.

J | V | CDR3
TRBJ2-1 | TRBV10-3 | AISEAMPGQGARNEQF
TRBJ1-4 | TRBV5-1 | ASSPGPSAEKLF
TRBJ1-5 | TRBV6-5 | ASSGQGESQPQH
TRBJ2-1 | TRBV27 | ASIGGRTNEQF
TRBJ1-5 | TRBV19 | ASSKLDRGTGQPQH
TRBJ2-3 | TRBV5-4 | ASSLAGAGSRHTQY
TRBJ2-1 | TRBV7-6 | ASSTGTSGRHEQF
TRBJ1-2 | TRBV11-3 | ASSDNGGALVVSGYT
TRBJ2-7 | TRBV9 | ASSVRDRSYEQY
TRBJ2-5 | TRBV2 | ASSGTSGRLFDETQY
TRBJ2-2 | TRBV4-3 | ASSQTKKTGTGELF
TRBJ2-2 | TRBV18 | ASSPGVGSTGELF
TRBJ2-3 | TRBV30 | AWSTSGVTGTDTQY
TRBJ1-1 | TRBV5-6 | ASTSTKGGNLNTEAF
TRBJ2-7 | TRBV7-9 | ASSSKRAAGGYEQY
TRBJ2-1 | TRBV6-5 | ASKGGSLNEQF
TRBJ2-3 | TRBV9 | ASSALGAGGEADTQY
TRBJ1-1 | TRBV5-1 | ASSPNGQGENTEAF
TRBJ1-3 | TRBV7-2 | ASSLGRQVLSGNTIY
TRBJ1-1 | TRBV7-2 | ASSSSNLGEAF
TRBJ1-3 | TRBV19 | ASSTGRSGNTIY
TRBJ1-4 | TRBV6-6 | ASRRDRRNEKLF
TRBJ2-1 | TRBV6-5 | ASSLGTGNNEQF
TRBJ1-1 | TRBV9 | ASSVVGGIGTEAF
TRBJ1-1 | TRBV5-1 | ASSLGQGPEAF
TRBJ1-2 | TRBV11-2 | ASSSNAQGNGYT
TRBJ2-1 | TRBV19 | ASSIGLAQSSYNEQF
TRBJ2-2 | TRBV5-1 | ASSKGQVPRATGELF
TRBJ1-5 | TRBV7-8 | ASSSAGGTGGPQH
TRBJ2-3 | TRBV11-3 | ASSPRSPPDTQY
TRBJ2-7 | TRBV12-5 | ASGLGLPGNEQY
TRBJ2-1 | TRBV5-1 | ASSLDSPYNEQF
TRBJ2-1 | TRBV9 | ASSISASSYNEQF
TRBJ1-2 | TRBV30 | AWRRDRAMNYGYT
TRBJ2-3 | TRBV2 | ASSWTTSGSTDTQY
TRBJ1-4 | TRBV6-1 | ASSEGSTTNEKLF
TRBJ2-5 | TRBV4-2 | ASSPGAFRRQETQY
TRBJ1-1 | TRBV30 | AWEAPRQGPGGRKKSTEAF
TRBJ2-4 | TRBV30 | AWTRGLAKNIQY
TRBJ2-2 | TRBV30 | AWSVGGVDGGELF
TRBJ2-4 | TRBV5-1 | ASSLALDRAGDIQY
TRBJ1-2 | TRBV19 | ASTFGPRSPT